This passage covers 28 T cell receptor beta chains from one sample sequenced in a study of blood T cell repertoires in COVID-19. Profiled with immunoSEQ multiplex PCR; TCRdb holds only in-frame clones, not every one. Among a few hundred thousand clones, roughly 80% were seen once, and the ten largest hold about 5%. Sequencing was performed on PBMCs or T cells enriched from blood (not recorded which). These receptors were taken from a man aged 40-50 years who had been exposed to COVID-19.

This clone was seen more than once but under ten times. The gene calls are TRBV6-6 and TRBJ1-1, with TRBD1 matching over 10 bases. The CDR3 has 18 residues. Germline CDR1 and CDR2: MNHNY and SVGAGI (reference sequence). V lost 5 bases to trimming and J lost 5 bases; unmatched junction nucleotides: 17. CDR3 bases: TGTGCCAGCAGTCGGGAGGGGACAGGGGCTAATGGGAGGACTGAAGCTTTCTTT. The encoded protein is CASSREGTGANGRTEAFF.

The chain employs TRBV21-1 and TRBJ2-3; no check of the table's D call, TRBD2, against the DNA was made. TRBV21-1 is a pseudogene. This CDR3 region has 15 residues. This CDR3 reads CASSKLLTSTDTQYF. The DNA for the CDR3 is TGTGCCAGCAGCAAACTCCTGACTAGCACAGATACGCAGTATTTT.

This sequence joins TRBV7-4 and TRBJ2-7; no definite D call. The CDR3 loop spans 12 amino acids. Per germline, CDR1 SGHVT and CDR2 SQSDAQ. V gave up 3 bases and J gave up 7 bases, with 10 bases separating them. The CDR3 coding sequence is TGTGCCAGCAGCTTCGTCCGGTGGGAGCAGTACTTC. This codes for CASSFVRWEQYF.

The chain uses TRBV24-1 and TRBJ2-1; weak D call: TRBD2 (6 bases). Trimming cost V 3 bases and J 8 bases, with 13 bases left between them. In germline, CDR1 is KGHDR, CDR2 SFDVKD. The CDR3 runs 14 residues. CDR3 sequence: CATSDSRLGYEQFF. Written as DNA, the CDR3 is TGTGCCACCAGTGATAGTCGACTAGGGTATGAGCAGTTCTTC.

The chain employs TRBV30 and TRBJ2-1; 14 positions agree with TRBD2. V was clipped by 1 base and J by 9 bases; unmatched bases: 17. Germline CDR1 is GTSNPN and CDR2 is SVGIG (reference sequence). The CDR3 runs 19 residues. CDR3 sequence (DNA): TGTGCCTGGAGTGGGGCCGGGACTAGCGGGAGCCCGGGGACCGGTGAGCAGTTCTTC. Amino acids: CAWSGAGTSGSPGTGEQFF.

This clone appeared once. At the DNA level, this CDR3 is encoded by other sequences in the same sample as well. The chain has TRBV5-1 and TRBJ1-2; TRBD1 might be the D (6 bases). Germline CDR1 is SGHRS and CDR2 is YFSETQ. The length of the CDR3 is 13 residues. Trimming left V 2 bases short and J 3 bases short, with 8 bases between. The CDR3 here is CASSLAGDYGYTF. CDR3 in DNA: TGCGCCAGCAGCTTAGCAGGGGACTATGGCTACACCTTC.

There are a few counts of this clone. This chain connects TRBV9 to TRBJ2-1, with D hard to call. This CDR3 region has 13 residues. V lost 0 bases to trimming and J lost 5 bases, with 6 bases between them. Germline CDR1 SGDLS, CDR2 YYNGEE. CDR3 coding DNA: TGTGCCAGCAGCGTAGGCCAGAACAATGAGCAGTTCTTC. It is translated as CASSVGQNNEQFF.

The chain couples TRBV4-1 to TRBJ2-3, with 8 positions matching TRBD2. The V gene's germline CDR1 is MGHRA and CDR2 YSYEKL. This CDR3 region has 15 residues. With 3 bases clipped from V and 1 base from J, the junction kept 3 bases outside the gene matches. CDR3 amino acids: CASSQPGRGTDTQYF. Here the CDR3 DNA reads TGCGCCAGCAGCCAGCCCGGGAGGGGCACAGATACGCAGTATTTT.

The gene calls are TRBV5-4 and TRBJ2-1; D is possibly TRBD2 (5 bases). The V end was cut by 2 bases, the J end by 6 bases, with 18 bases between. The CDR3 runs 16 residues. Per germline, CDR1 SGHNT and CDR2 YYREEE (reference sequence). This chain's CDR3 is CASSFLRGTPANEQFF. For the CDR3, the DNA is TGTGCCAGCAGCTTTCTCCGGGGAACTCCTGCCAATGAGCAGTTCTTC. Filled out from reference TRBV5-4 and TRBJ2-1, the complete variable domain reads ETGVTQSPTHLIKTRGQQVTLRCSSQSGHNTVSWYQQALGQGPQFIFQYYREEENGRGNFPPRFSGLQFPNYSSELNVNALELDDSALYLCASSFLRGTPANEQFFGPGTRLTVL.

This clone was seen a single time. The V call is TRBV7-2, the J call TRBJ2-1, with 8 bases lining up with TRBD2. Germline CDR1 and CDR2: SGHTA and FQGNSA. The CDR3 covers 16 residues. The junction had 1 base not matched to a gene; V was cut back by 0 bases and J by 0 bases. The CDR3 reads CASSLASGDSYNEQFF. CDR3 coding DNA: TGTGCCAGCAGCTTAGCTAGCGGGGACTCCTACAATGAGCAGTTCTTC.

The rearrangement joins TRBV6-5 to TRBJ2-7; D uncertain. The CDR3 extends over 13 amino acids. Germline assignment: CDR1 MNHEY and CDR2 SVGAGI. Trimming left V 4 bases short and J 3 bases short, with 10 bases between. The CDR3 DNA follows: TGTGCCAGCAGTTGGCCAGATTTCTACGAGCAGTACTTC. Its translation is CASSWPDFYEQYF.

This chain joins TRBV2 and TRBJ1-5, with D possibly being TRBD1 (5 bases). V lost 7 bases and J lost 12, with 31 bases in between. Germline CDR1 and CDR2: SNHLY and FYNNEI. This CDR3 is 17 amino acids long. The CDR3 region is CASTDRLRRGGSQGQHF. DNA for the CDR3: TGTGCCAGCACCGACCGTCTCCGCCGGGGGGGTAGCCAGGGCCAGCATTTT.

In this sample, this clone turned up a few times. In DNA, the CDR3 is TGTGCCAGCAGCACGTGGGCAGGGGCAAACGAGCAGTACTTC. Amino acid sequence: CASSTWAGANEQYF. The chain couples TRBV7-3 to TRBJ2-7; weak D call: TRBD1 (6 bases). The CDR3 is 14 amino acids. Trimming took off 5 bases at V and 5 bases at J, with 16 bases between the two ends. Germline V gives CDR1 SGHTA, CDR2 FQGTGA.

This chain connects TRBV7-6 to TRBJ2-1; 14 bases are shared with TRBD2. This CDR3 is built from 19 residues. Looked up from germline, CDR1 is SGHVS and CDR2 is FNYEAQ. The trim removed 4 bases at V and 9 bases at J, leaving 17 bases unmatched. In nucleotides, the CDR3 is TGTGCCAGCAGCTCCCCGTATTTTGCGGGACTAGCGGGAGTCAGTGAGCAGTTCTTC. Protein: CASSSPYFAGLAGVSEQFF.

The V call is TRBV5-1, the J call TRBJ1-6, with D possibly being TRBD1 (5 bases). There are 15 residues in the CDR3. Trimming removed 0 bases from V and 1 base from J, with 5 bases in between. Looked up from germline, CDR1 is SGHRS and CDR2 is YFSETQ. DNA for the CDR3: TGCGCCAGCAGCTTGGAGGGGTCCTATAATTCACCCCTCCACTTT. This encodes CASSLEGSYNSPLHF.

The chain has TRBV4-2 and TRBJ2-1; TRBD1 is a possible D gene (6 bases). CDR1 LGHNA and CDR2 YNFKEQ come from the germline V gene. The length of the CDR3 is 15 residues. V gave up 1 base and J gave up 8 bases, with 15 bases separating them. CDR3 coding DNA: TGTGCCAGCAGCCAAGGTGACAGGACTTGGGATGAGCAGTTCTTC. This gives the protein CASSQGDRTWDEQFF.

This clone was seen only once. The J gene is TRBJ2-5, the V gene TRBV11-3; 7 bases align to TRBD2. Germline lookup yields CDR1 SGHNT and CDR2 YENEEA. The CDR3 totals 19 residues. V lost 4 bases, J lost 0 bases, and 17 bases stayed unmatched. CDR3: CASSSDGGKWPTYQETQYF. Here the CDR3 DNA reads TGTGCCAGCAGCTCGGACGGGGGGAAATGGCCCACGTACCAAGAGACCCAGTACTTC.

CDR3 protein: CASKLAGGTDYTGELFF. CDR3 nucleotides: TGTGCCAGCAAACTAGCGGGAGGTACCGATTACACCGGGGAGCTGTTTTTT. The V call is TRBV7-9, the J call TRBJ2-2; 12 bases line up with TRBD2. Unmatched junction bases numbered 9, after V lost 7 bases and J lost 3 bases. CDR3 length: 17 amino acids. CDR1 SEHNR and CDR2 FQNEAQ come from the germline V gene (reference sequence). The full variable domain, its missing parts supplied by reference TRBV7-9 and TRBJ2-2, is DTGVSQNPRHKITKRGQNVTFRCDPISEHNRLYWYRQTLGQGPEFLTYFQNEAQLEKSRLLSDRFSAERPKGSFSTLEIQRTEQGDSAMYLCASKLAGGTDYTGELFFGEGSRLTVL.

The table lists this clone with a count of one. V is TRBV7-6 and J is TRBJ2-3; 7 bases agree with TRBD2. This CDR3 spans 16 amino acids. Germline CDR1 SGHVS, CDR2 FNYEAQ. V was pared by 1 base and J by 3 bases, with 7 bases of the junction left unmatched. The CDR3 nucleotides are TGTGCCAGCAGCTTAGGCGGGGGATTCGGTACAGATACGCAGTATTTT. This translates into CASSLGGGFGTDTQYF.

The gene calls are TRBV5-6 and TRBJ2-3, with 9 nucleotides matching TRBD1. CDR1 SGHDT and CDR2 YYEEEE come from the germline V gene. The trim removed 3 bases at V and 2 bases at J, leaving 4 bases unmatched. This CDR3 has 15 amino acids. The CDR3 nucleotides read TGTGCCAGCAGCTGGACAGGGGCGATCACAGATACGCAGTATTTT. This codes for CASSWTGAITDTQYF.

This clone is a singleton in its sample. Here the CDR3 DNA reads TGTGCCAGTAAAAGTCGATACCGGGACAGGGACAAAAACATTCAGTACTTC. This encodes CASKSRYRDRDKNIQYF. V gene TRBV19 combines with J gene TRBJ2-4; 9 bases align to TRBD1. The length of the CDR3 is 17 residues. The V gene's germline CDR1 is LNHDA and CDR2 SQIVND (reference sequence). V was pared by 7 bases and J by 3 bases, with 13 bases of the junction left unmatched.

This clone was counted between two and nine times. The chain has TRBV7-9 and TRBJ2-1, with D uncertain. CDR3 size: 11 residues. The V and J ends lost 5 bases and 5 bases respectively, with 4 bases between them. Germline V gene data show CDR1 as SEHNR and CDR2 as FQNEAQ (reference sequence). CDR3 bases: TGTGCCAGCAGCGTCGACAATGAGCAGTTCTTC. Amino acid sequence: CASSVDNEQFF.

The J gene is TRBJ1-1, the V gene TRBV18; D not certain. This CDR3 has 15 residues. Trimming pared 3 bases from V and 0 bases from J, leaving 11 bases between. Per the germline V gene, CDR1 is KGHSH and CDR2 is LQKENI. CDR3 sequence (DNA): TGTGCCAGCTCACCGCCTAACCCACTGAACACTGAAGCTTTCTTT. Its translation: CASSPPNPLNTEAFF.

The chain joins TRBV19 to TRBJ2-3, with 7 positions matching TRBD2. In germline, CDR1 is LNHDA, CDR2 SQIVND (reference sequence). The CDR3 is 13 residues long. With V trimmed by 3 bases and J by 5 bases, 2 bases remained unmatched. CDR3 protein: CASSMGGGDTQYF. The CDR3 DNA follows: TGTGCCAGTAGTATGGGGGGGGGAGATACGCAGTATTTT.

The chain combines TRBV27 with TRBJ1-4; D call uncertain. The CDR3 sequence is 14 residues long. V was pared by 2 bases and J by 4 bases, with 8 bases between. Looked up from germline, CDR1 is MNHEY and CDR2 is SMNVEV (reference sequence). CDR3 nucleotide sequence: TGTGCCAGCAGTTTAATGGGCAATAATGAAAAACTGTTTTTT. This encodes CASSLMGNNEKLFF. The whole variable domain, remainder taken from reference TRBV27 and TRBJ1-4, is EAQVTQNPRYLITVTGKKLTVTCSQNMNHEYMSWYRQDPGLGLRQIYYSMNVEVTDKGDVPEGYKVSRKEKRNFPLILESPSPNQTSLYFCASSLMGNNEKLFFGSGTQLSVL.

This chain uses TRBV12-3 or TRBV12-4 with TRBJ1-2; maybe TRBD1 (6 bases). With 3 bases removed from V and 8 bases from J, the gap between germline ends came to 10 bases. This CDR3 region has 12 residues. The CDR3 coding sequence is TGTGCCAGCAGTTTGGCAGGGGTCGGCTACACCTTC. Amino acids: CASSLAGVGYTF.

This clone was counted ten times or more. V and J are TRBV4-1 and TRBJ2-1; D gene uncertain. Germline values: CDR1 MGHRA, CDR2 YSYEKL. V gave up 0 bases and J gave up 4 bases, with 13 bases separating them. This CDR3 region has 16 residues. CDR3 bases: TGCGCCAGCAGCCAAGAATTGGCGGCCCTGTACAATGAGCAGTTCTTC. Translating it yields CASSQELAALYNEQFF.

Only a few counts were recorded for this clone. The chain uses TRBV29-1 and TRBJ1-2; 10 nucleotides agree with TRBD1. Per germline, CDR1 SQVTM and CDR2 ANQGSEA. V shed 5 bases, J shed 6 bases, and the junction held 12 bases outside the gene matches. This CDR3 has 15 amino acids. As DNA, the CDR3 is TGCAGCGTTATACCTCCGGGACAGGGGTTCAATGGCTACACCTTC. Encoded protein: CSVIPPGQGFNGYTF.